A single sample gave rise to the 28 T cell receptor beta chains below, sequenced in a study of somatic mutations in cytotoxic T cells in rheumatoid arthritis. The table came from immunoSEQ multiplex PCR; TCRdb's copy has only in-frame clones and leaves some out. In the table there are 20,000 to 25,000 clones, about 82% of which are singletons. The sequenced sample consisted of CD8+ T cells sorted from blood. The receptor source for this set is an adult with rheumatoid arthritis.

This clone was seen more than once but under ten times. This rearrangement joins TRBV7-9 to TRBJ1-2; D is undetermined. Between the trimmed V and J ends, which lost 10 bases and 7 bases, there was a span of 19 bases. Germline values: CDR1 SEHNR, CDR2 FQNEAQ (reference sequence). This CDR3 is built from 13 residues. The CDR3 DNA reads TGTGCCATAGAGACCGTTCTCGGTGGTGGCTACACCTTC. Residues: CAIETVLGGGYTF.

The rearrangement links TRBV29-1 to TRBJ1-1, with D possibly TRBD1 on 5 matching bases. The V end lost 4 bases, the J end lost 6 bases, and 15 bases lay between the germline ends. Germline V gene data show CDR1 as SQVTM and CDR2 as ANQGSEA. This CDR3 is built from 13 residues. The CDR3 DNA reads TGCAGCGTTGTCCTGCAGGGTCTGGCTGAAGCTTTCTTT. Translating gives CSVVLQGLAEAFF.

CDR3: CAISDFRTGGTEAFF. The CDR3 region has the DNA TGTGCCATCAGTGATTTTCGGACAGGGGGCACTGAAGCTTTCTTT. The J gene is TRBJ1-1, the V gene TRBV10-3, with 10 positions matching TRBD1. After removal of 3 bases from V and 4 bases from J, the junction contained 5 bases not matched to a gene. The CDR3 sequence is 15 residues long. Germline lookup yields CDR1 ENHRY and CDR2 SYGVKD.

This chain connects TRBV6-5 to TRBJ1-1; TRBD1 might be the D (6 bases). The V end was cut by 2 bases, the J end by 5 bases, with 18 bases between. The CDR3 sequence is 16 residues long. CDR1 is MNHEY and CDR2 is SVGAGI in the germline V gene. The CDR3: CASSYPGQWGRTEAFF. CDR3 bases: TGTGCCAGCAGTTACCCGGGACAATGGGGTAGGACTGAAGCTTTCTTT.

This chain joins TRBV29-1 and TRBJ2-1; 7 nucleotides align to TRBD2. The V segment lost 2 bases and the J segment 0 bases; nucleotides outside the gene matches: 4. The germline gives CDR1 SQVTM, CDR2 ANQGSEA. The CDR3 is made up of 15 amino acids. CDR3 nucleotides: TGCAGCGTTGAAATACGGGGGGACTCCTACAATGAGCAGTTCTTC. Protein sequence: CSVEIRGDSYNEQFF.

J is TRBJ2-7 and V is TRBV9; 9 bases align to TRBD2. Germline V gives CDR1 SGDLS, CDR2 YYNGEE. V gave up 0 bases and J gave up 2 bases; unmatched junction bases: 3. The CDR3 loop spans 15 amino acids. The CDR3 bases are TGTGCCAGCAGCGTAGGGGTAGCGGGGGCCTACGAGCAGTACTTC. This encodes CASSVGVAGAYEQYF.

This chain connects TRBV7-9 to TRBJ1-1; a possible D gene is TRBD1 (6 bases). Trimming took off 5 bases at V and 1 base at J, with 11 bases between the two ends. Germline CDR1 and CDR2: SEHNR and FQNEAQ (reference sequence). This CDR3 has 14 residues. The CDR3 sequence: CASSVQGGNTEAFF. The DNA for the CDR3 is TGTGCCAGCAGCGTACAGGGAGGGAACACTGAAGCTTTCTTT. Full variable domain (remainder filled in from reference TRBV7-9 and TRBJ1-1): DTGVSQNPRHKITKRGQNVTFRCDPISEHNRLYWYRQTLGQGPEFLTYFQNEAQLEKSRLLSDRFSAERPKGSFSTLEIQRTEQGDSAMYLCASSVQGGNTEAFFGQGTRLTVV.

This clone appeared once. The chain recombines TRBV5-6 with TRBJ2-3, with D unclear. Germline-derived CDR1 and CDR2 are SGHDT and YYEEEE. The ends were cut back, 0 bases at V and 5 bases at J, with 13 bases in the middle. The CDR3 loop spans 15 amino acids. CDR3 sequence: CASSLATTRGDTQYF. The DNA of the CDR3 is TGTGCCAGCAGCTTGGCGACGACTCGAGGAGATACGCAGTATTTT.

The chain links TRBV7-3 to TRBJ1-6; possibly TRBD1 for D (5 bases). The CDR3 runs 18 residues. Germline V CDR1 and CDR2: SGHTA, FQGTGA. V lost 4 bases and J lost 6, with 22 bases in between. The CDR3 sequence is CASSSDPLDGHPNSPLHF. As DNA, the CDR3 is TGTGCCAGCAGCTCCGACCCCTTAGACGGACATCCTAATTCACCCCTCCACTTT.

The chain couples TRBV5-6 to TRBJ1-1; D gene uncertain. This CDR3 contains 14 residues. The V and J ends lost 2 bases and 0 bases respectively, with 8 bases between them. Per the germline V gene, CDR1 is SGHDT and CDR2 is YYEEEE. In DNA, the CDR3 is TGTGCCAGCAGCTTCCCAGGTTTGAACACTGAAGCTTTCTTT. It encodes CASSFPGLNTEAFF.

V gene TRBV6-1 combines with J gene TRBJ2-1, with 11 bases aligning to TRBD2. Germline V gene data show CDR1 as MNHNS and CDR2 as SASEGT. This CDR3 spans 15 amino acids. With V trimmed by 2 bases and J by 6 bases, 3 bases remained unmatched. The DNA for the CDR3 is TGTGCCAGCAGTGAAATCCTAGCGGGGGGCAATGAGCAGTTCTTC. It codes for CASSEILAGGNEQFF.

This rearrangement joins TRBV6-5 to TRBJ2-5; no clear D. V was cut by 6 bases and J by 4 bases, with 9 bases left in between. Germline loops: CDR1 MNHEY, CDR2 SVGAGI. The CDR3 spans 12 residues. CDR3 region: CASSELGETQYF. As DNA, the CDR3 is TGTGCCAGCAGCGAACTGGGAGAGACCCAGTACTTC.

This chain uses TRBV2 with TRBJ2-1; D is uncertain. V dropped 0 bases and J dropped 8 bases, with 20 bases sitting between them. From germline, CDR1 is SNHLY and CDR2 FYNNEI. This CDR3 spans 17 amino acids. CDR3 DNA: TGTGCCAGCAGTGAAGCTCGCCCTCCGGTCCCTTCGGATGAGCAGTTCTTC. Its protein product is CASSEARPPVPSDEQFF.

J is TRBJ1-1 and V is TRBV29-1; 8 nucleotides agree with TRBD1. Germline-derived CDR1 and CDR2 are SQVTM and ANQGSEA. V dropped 5 bases and J dropped 6; count of bases not matched to a gene: 5. CDR3 length: 12 amino acids. The CDR3 nucleotides read TGCAGCGTTACCGGACAGGGCTCTGAAGCTTTCTTT. Its translation: CSVTGQGSEAFF. Complete variable domain (other parts from reference TRBV29-1 and TRBJ1-1): SAVISQKPSRDICQRGTSLTIQCQVDSQVTMMFWYRQQPGQSLTLIATANQGSEATYESGFVIDKFPISRPNLTFSTLTVSNMSPEDSSIYLCSVTGQGSEAFFGQGTRLTVV.

This clone was counted only a few times. The chain links TRBV7-9 to TRBJ1-5; 7 bases match TRBD1. This CDR3 is 15 amino acids long. V lost 4 bases to trimming and J lost 1 base; unmatched junction nucleotides: 4. Germline V lookup: CDR1 SEHNR, CDR2 FQNEAQ (reference sequence). The CDR3 reads CASSWSGQSNQPQHF. The CDR3 DNA sequence: TGTGCCAGCAGCTGGTCGGGACAGAGCAATCAGCCCCAGCATTTT.

The V call is TRBV7-9, the J call TRBJ2-3; the match to TRBD2 covers 10 bases. Germline-derived CDR1 and CDR2 are SEHNR and FQNEAQ (reference sequence). V gave up 2 bases and J gave up 0 bases; unmatched junction bases: 5. The CDR3 is 17 residues long. The CDR3 DNA sequence: TGTGCCAGCAGCTTAAGGACTAGCGGACCTAGCACAGATACGCAGTATTTT. Amino acids: CASSLRTSGPSTDTQYF.

The chain joins TRBV9 to TRBJ2-1; D not resolved. This CDR3 spans 14 amino acids. From germline, CDR1 is SGDLS and CDR2 YYNGEE. V lost 3 bases and J lost 6, with 13 bases in between. The CDR3 here is CASSANPRANEQFF. The CDR3 region has the DNA TGTGCCAGCAGCGCAAACCCTAGGGCCAATGAGCAGTTCTTC.

This chain joins TRBV7-9 and TRBJ2-7, with D hard to call. V shed 4 bases and J shed 5 bases, with 15 bases lying between them. CDR3 length: 14 residues. Germline CDR1 reads SEHNR; CDR2 reads FQNEAQ (reference sequence). In DNA, the CDR3 is TGTGCCAGCAGCTCCGGGCGAGAGGATAACGAGCAGTACTTC. Amino acids: CASSSGREDNEQYF.

This clone has just a few counts. This rearrangement joins TRBV2 to TRBJ2-7; D remains ambiguous. From germline, CDR1 is SNHLY and CDR2 FYNNEI. CDR3 length equals 10 residues. Trimming left V 3 bases short and J 3 bases short, with 0 bases between. The CDR3 nucleotides are TGTGCCAGCAGTGACTACGAGCAGTACTTC. As protein: CASSDYEQYF.

The V call is TRBV6-1, the J call TRBJ1-2, with no clear D. V gave up 2 bases and J gave up 2 bases, with 6 bases separating them. The CDR3 loop spans 13 amino acids. The V gene's germline CDR1 is MNHNS and CDR2 SASEGT. CDR3 loop: CASSEKENYGYTF. CDR3 sequence (DNA): TGTGCCAGCAGTGAAAAGGAGAACTATGGCTACACCTTC.

The V and J genes are TRBV5-6 and TRBJ2-3, with D perhaps matching TRBD2 (6 bases). CDR3 size: 16 residues. V lost 1 base to trimming and J lost 3 bases, with 15 bases between them. Germline CDR1 and CDR2: SGHDT and YYEEEE. The CDR3 here is CASSLWAGRITDTQYF. DNA of the CDR3: TGTGCCAGCAGCTTGTGGGCGGGACGGATAACAGATACGCAGTATTTT.

DNA of the CDR3: TGCAGCGTTGAAGGAGTGGCGGAGGAGGGCACAGATACGCAGTATTTT. Translation: CSVEGVAEEGTDTQYF. The rearrangement links TRBV29-1 to TRBJ2-3; D might be TRBD2 (5 bases). Trimming removed 1 base at V and 1 base at J, with 15 bases between. The CDR3 extends over 16 amino acids. The germline gives CDR1 SQVTM, CDR2 ANQGSEA.

This clone was counted only a few times. The gene calls are TRBV6-1 and TRBJ2-7; 8 nucleotides match TRBD1. The CDR3 consists of 16 residues. Trimming took 1 base from V and 2 from J; bases not matched to a gene: 7. CDR1 is MNHNS and CDR2 is SASEGT in the germline V gene. The chain's CDR3 is CASSEGEDRVTYEQYF. For the CDR3, the DNA is TGTGCCAGCAGTGAAGGGGAGGACAGGGTAACCTACGAGCAGTACTTC.

CDR3 nucleotide sequence: TGTGCCAGCAGTAGATATGGACACACTGAAGCTTTCTTT. Amino acid sequence: CASSRYGHTEAFF. This chain connects TRBV6-5 to TRBJ1-1; D unclear. Looked up from germline, CDR1 is MNHEY and CDR2 is SVGAGI. This CDR3 has 13 residues. Between the trimmed V and J ends, which lost 5 bases and 3 bases, there was a span of 10 bases.

The chain recombines TRBV25-1 with TRBJ2-3, with TRBD1 identical over 8 bases. V shed 1 base and J 4 bases; nucleotides not matched to a gene: 4. The CDR3 is 15 amino acids. CDR1 is MGHDK and CDR2 is SYGVNS in the germline V gene. DNA for the CDR3: TGTGCCAGCAGTGAATGGGCAGGGGGCTCAGATACGCAGTATTTT. The encoded protein is CASSEWAGGSDTQYF. The full variable domain, rest sourced from reference TRBV25-1 and TRBJ2-3, is EADIYQTPRYLVIGTGKKITLECSQTMGHDKMYWYQQDPGMELHLIHYSYGVNSTEKGDLSSESTVSRIRTEHFPLTLESARPSHTSQYLCASSEWAGGSDTQYFGPGTRLTVL.

This clone was picked up one time. The chain combines TRBV4-1 with TRBJ1-1, with TRBD1 identical over 9 bases. J gave up 5 bases and V 1 base, and 2 bases lay outside the gene matches. Germline values: CDR1 MGHRA, CDR2 YSYEKL. The CDR3 length is 14 residues. CDR3 nucleotide sequence: TGCGCCAGCAGCCAAGGACAGGGGGGGACTGAAGCTTTCTTT. Translated: CASSQGQGGTEAFF.

The V and J genes are TRBV10-2 and TRBJ2-1; 15 bases map to TRBD2. Germline CDR1 is WSHSY and CDR2 is SAAADI. The length of the CDR3 is 14 residues. With 6 bases clipped from V and 7 bases from J, the junction kept 1 base outside the gene matches. CDR3 sequence: CASSGLAGGNEQFF. Here the CDR3 DNA reads TGCGCCAGCAGCGGACTAGCGGGGGGGAATGAGCAGTTCTTC.

This clone was seen a single time. This chain uses TRBV13 with TRBJ2-3, with a weak D call TRBD2 (5 bases). V dropped 2 bases and J dropped 2 bases, with 11 bases sitting between them. Germline lookup yields CDR1 PRHDT and CDR2 FYEKMQ (reference sequence). This CDR3 comprises 15 residues. In nucleotides, the CDR3 is TGTGCCAGCAGCTTAATAGCGCGGCACACAGATACGCAGTATTTT. The encoded protein is CASSLIARHTDTQYF.